What follows are 12 T cell receptor beta chains derived from one specimen sequenced in a study of T cells in Graves' hyperthyroidism and ophthalmopathy. RNA transcripts yielded amplified TCR beta CDR3 regions. Using the HTBI primer set, a first-round RT-PCR was run on the TCR CDR3. TCRdb reprocessed the multiplex PCR reads with MiXCR, giving one entry per CDR3 protein. This table holds 300,000 to 400,000 distinct CDR3 sequences, around 13% found once. Sequencing was performed on blood. These TCRs come from a woman aged 55-69 years with Graves' hyperthyroidism.

The chain combines TRBV20-1 with TRBJ2-1, with 8 bases fitting TRBD2. The CDR3 consists of 15 residues. The germline V gene encodes CDR1 DFQATT and CDR2 SNEGSKA (reference sequence). V lost 0 bases, J lost 6 bases, and 7 bases stayed unmatched. CDR3 sequence: CSARDPAGASNEQFF. CDR3 sequence (DNA): TGCAGTGCTAGAGACCCAGCGGGAGCCAGCAATGAGCAGTTCTTC.

This clonotype appeared a few times. A much larger clone lies one base from this, so it may be a read error. The gene calls are TRBV7-9 and TRBJ2-1, with D possibly matching TRBD1 (5 bases). The CDR3 loop spans 15 amino acids. CDR1 is SEHNR, CDR2 FQNEAQ, per germline (reference sequence). The CDR3 loop is CASGLQESSYNEQFF. CDR3 DNA sequence: TGTGCCAGCGGCTTACAGGAGAGCTCCTACAATGAGCAGTTCTTC.

In this sample, this clonotype turned up many times. The chain couples TRBV5-5 to TRBJ1-1, with D possibly matching TRBD1 (6 bases). Germline loops: CDR1 SGHKS, CDR2 YYEKEE (reference sequence). The V and J ends lost 7 bases and 1 base respectively, with 14 bases between them. The CDR3 runs to 14 residues. CDR3 in amino acids: CASAKQGGNTEAFF. For the CDR3, the DNA is TGTGCCAGCGCAAAACAGGGAGGGAACACTGAAGCTTTCTTT.

This rearrangement joins TRBV6-1 to TRBJ2-7, with unresolved D. From germline, CDR1 is MNHNS and CDR2 SASEGT. V lost 6 bases and J lost 1, with 10 bases in between. CDR3 length: 13 amino acids. CDR3 region: CASSPRLSYEQYF. CDR3 nucleotide sequence: TGTGCCAGCAGCCCACGGCTATCCTACGAGCAGTACTTC.

In its sample, this clonotype was seen a few times. The V call is TRBV4-2, the J call TRBJ2-7; 12 bases are shared with TRBD2. The CDR3 is 17 residues long. V lost 0 bases, J lost 2 bases, and 5 bases stayed unmatched. CDR1 is LGHNA, CDR2 YNFKEQ, per germline. The CDR3 loop is CASSQDLTSGSTYEQYF. CDR3 in DNA: TGTGCCAGCAGCCAAGATCTGACTAGCGGGAGTACCTACGAGCAGTACTTC.

The sample holds many counts of this clonotype. CDR3 sequence: CASSPEGGRRTYEQYF. The CDR3 bases are TGTGCCAGCAGCCCAGAGGGCGGGAGGAGGACCTACGAGCAGTACTTC. The chain uses TRBV9 and TRBJ2-7; 8 nucleotides align to TRBD2. Trimming took 4 bases from V and 2 from J; bases not matched to a gene: 11. This CDR3 spans 16 amino acids. Per the germline V gene, CDR1 is SGDLS and CDR2 is YYNGEE.

This clonotype turned up a few times. This chain uses TRBV20-1 with TRBJ1-6; D is unresolved. V lost 4 bases and J 7 bases, leaving 11 bases between the germline ends. Germline CDR1 is DFQATT and CDR2 is SNEGSKA (reference sequence). CDR3 length equals 13 residues. The CDR3 DNA follows: TGCAGTGCTAAAGGTCCCCAAAATTCACCCCTCCACTTT. This codes for CSAKGPQNSPLHF.

The chain carries TRBV6-2 or TRBV6-3 and TRBJ2-3; 11 bases fit TRBD1. The CDR3 totals 16 residues. The junction had 5 bases not matched to a gene; V was cut back by 2 bases and J by 4 bases. Germline V CDR1 and CDR2: MNHEY, SVGEGT. CDR3 in amino acids: CASSYPGQGGPDTQYF. The CDR3 DNA reads TGTGCCAGCAGTTACCCGGGACAGGGGGGGCCAGATACGCAGTATTTT.

This clonotype was seen at least ten times. The rearrangement uses TRBV14 and TRBJ2-5, with TRBD2 identical over 12 bases. Germline CDR1 SGHDN, CDR2 FVKESK. The V gene end was trimmed by 0 bases and the J gene end by 4 bases; junction bases not matched to a gene: 3. This CDR3 is built from 16 residues. The DNA of the CDR3 is TGTGCCAGCAGCCAAGATCGGACTAGCGGGATAGAGACCCAGTACTTC. Residues: CASSQDRTSGIETQYF.

This chain connects TRBV19 to TRBJ1-5, with D possibly being TRBD1 (6 bases). Germline loops: CDR1 LNHDA, CDR2 SQIVND (reference sequence). The CDR3 is made up of 18 amino acids. V was clipped by 5 bases and J by 6 bases, with 26 bases between them. For the CDR3, the DNA is TGTGCCAGTAGTCCAACCCAGGGGCAAGACGGGGGAGGTCAGCCCCAGCATTTT. As protein: CASSPTQGQDGGGQPQHF. Variable domain in full (rest from reference TRBV19 and TRBJ1-5): DGGITQSPKYLFRKEGQNVTLSCEQNLNHDAMYWYRQDPGQGLRLIYYSQIVNDFQKGDIAEGYSVSREKKESFPLTVTSAQKNPTAFYLCASSPTQGQDGGGQPQHFGDGTRLSIL.

The V and J genes are TRBV20-1 and TRBJ2-2, with TRBD2 identical over 8 bases. J gave up 4 bases and V 3 bases, and 7 bases lay outside the gene matches. From germline, CDR1 is DFQATT and CDR2 SNEGSKA (reference sequence). The CDR3 extends over 15 amino acids. In DNA form, the CDR3 reads TGCAGTGCTAGCCCGAGCGGGAGAGGCACCGGGGAGCTGTTTTTT. This sequence encodes CSASPSGRGTGELFF.

The table lists this clonotype with many counts. The chain couples TRBV3-1 to TRBJ1-5; D is undetermined. Germline loops: CDR1 LGHDT, CDR2 YNNKEL (reference sequence). The CDR3 length is 12 residues. Trimming pared 1 base from V and 6 bases from J, leaving 4 bases between. CDR3 nucleotide sequence: TGTGCCAGCAGCCAAGGCCTTCAGCCCCAGCATTTT. Amino acid sequence: CASSQGLQPQHF.